The 7 T cell receptor beta chains listed next were all sequenced from one sample in a study of blood T cell repertoires in COVID-19. Only in-frame clones appear in the TCRdb table, and some are missing; sequencing was by immunoSEQ multiplex PCR. The data contain more than 300,000 clones, more than 75% of them singletons. The sample consisted of PBMCs or T cells enriched from blood (not recorded which). These receptor sequences come from a woman between 18 and 29 years old who had recovered from COVID-19.

The chain combines TRBV7-8 with TRBJ1-2, with 9 positions matching TRBD1. Germline CDR1 is SGHVS and CDR2 is FQNEAQ. The junction had 14 bases not matched to a gene; V was cut back by 5 bases and J by 1 base. The CDR3 runs to 18 residues. Here the CDR3 reads CASSPHPLGQGINYGYTF. The CDR3 coding sequence is TGTGCCAGCAGCCCGCACCCCCTCGGACAGGGGATTAACTATGGCTACACCTTC.

The rearrangement uses TRBV6-5 and TRBJ1-1; D unresolved. The CDR3 has 15 residues. Germline-derived CDR1 and CDR2 are MNHEY and SVGAGI. Trimming stripped 5 bases from V and 1 base from J, with 14 bases between. This CDR3 reads CASSRELRENTEAFF. As DNA, the CDR3 is TGTGCCAGCAGTCGGGAGTTAAGGGAGAACACTGAAGCTTTCTTT.

This chain's CDR3 is CASSPTDIYYGYTF. CDR3 DNA sequence: TGTGCCAGCAGCCCAACGGACATATACTATGGCTACACCTTC. The rearrangement links TRBV5-5 to TRBJ1-2, with D possibly TRBD1 on 5 matching bases. The CDR3 has 14 amino acids. The V gene's germline CDR1 is SGHKS and CDR2 YYEKEE (reference sequence). With 4 bases removed from V and 3 bases from J, the gap between germline ends came to 13 bases.

V usage is TRBV2 and J usage is TRBJ1-2; perhaps TRBD1 as D (6 bases). The germline V gene has CDR1 SNHLY and CDR2 FYNNEI. V was trimmed by 8 bases and J by 5 bases, leaving 12 bases between them. This CDR3 has 12 amino acids. CDR3 coding DNA: TGTGCCAGCTCCGACAGGAGGTATGGCTACACCTTC. Translation gives CASSDRRYGYTF.

This chain joins TRBV4-1 and TRBJ1-6; maybe TRBD1 (6 bases). Per germline, CDR1 MGHRA and CDR2 YSYEKL. The CDR3 extends over 18 amino acids. The ends were cut back, 0 bases at V and 3 bases at J, with 15 bases in the middle. The CDR3 nucleotides are TGCGCCAGCAGCCAAGAAAGGTCAGGGGCGAACTATAATTCACCCCTCCACTTT. Protein sequence: CASSQERSGANYNSPLHF.

This clone was observed a single time. The chain employs TRBV28 and TRBJ1-2; a possible D gene is TRBD1 (6 bases). The CDR3 covers 18 residues. V lost 9 bases and J 2 bases, leaving 28 bases between the germline ends. CDR1 is MDHEN and CDR2 is SYDVKM in the germline V gene. The CDR3 coding sequence is TGTGCCAGTTCCCGACAGGTTGGAGGTGGTGGTAGGAACTATGGCTACACCTTC. Translation gives CASSRQVGGGGRNYGYTF.

The table lists this clone with a count of one. The chain has TRBV18 and TRBJ1-2, with D unresolved. The CDR3 contains 14 residues. Trimming stripped 6 bases from V and 2 bases from J, with 13 bases between. CDR1 is KGHSH, CDR2 LQKENI, per germline. In DNA, the CDR3 is TGTGCCAGCTCCCGAGCTCAACCCAACTATGGCTACACCTTC. Translating it yields CASSRAQPNYGYTF. Together with reference TRBV18 and TRBJ1-2, the CDR3 gives the full variable domain: NAGVMQNPRHLVRRRGQEARLRCSPMKGHSHVYWYRQLPEEGLKFMVYLQKENIIDESGMPKERFSAEFPKEGPSILRIQQVVRGDSAAYFCASSRAQPNYGYTFGSGTRLTVV.